This T cell receptor (beta chain) was captured in a study of T cells in Graves' hyperthyroidism and ophthalmopathy (dated by TCRdb to between 2018 and 2021). The study in broad terms: Peripheral blood was collected at initial diagnosis, before any treatment. TCR Vbeta CDR3 sequencing of 120 to 150 peripheral blood samples (fewer than 45 ophthalmopathy, 75 or so hyperthyroidism and roughly 17 progressor patients) is reported in the paper. Prospective prediction of ophthalmopathy was tested in an independent validation cohort consisting of some 19 hyperthyroidism patients and around 17 patients who later progressed to ophthalmopathy. Thyroid tissue and blood T-cell repertoires from six Graves' hyperthyroidism patients were also compared in the study. Following sampling, methimazole starting at 30 mg daily was given to hyperthyroidism patients, and high-dose intravenous methylprednisolone was given to ophthalmopathy patients. For training and testing, the 100 or so patients in the discovery cohort were randomly divided in a 7:3 ratio. To identify distinguishing TCR V-J signatures, a discovery cohort of some 100 patients was used, comprising some 43 with Graves' ophthalmopathy and 57 with stable Graves' hyperthyroidism.

Worth noting for this clonotype: It has no known antigen specificity. Base qualities are not recorded, but no much larger clone differs from it by a single base.

TCR beta CDR3 regions were amplified from RNA transcripts. The TCR CDR3 was subjected to a first round of RT-PCR using the HTBI primer set and the Qiagen OneStep RT-PCR kit. Libraries were constructed in a second round of multiplex PCR, after which size selection and purification were performed. Libraries were sequenced paired-end with 100 bp reads on an Illumina HiSeq2000. The study's own analysis went as follows. SOAPnuke was used to process the raw data, removing reads that contained adapters or uncalled bases, had a mean Phred below 15, or lacked an exact match to the constant primer or identifier. High-quality paired reads were merged using COPE v1.2.5, and each unique nucleotide sequence was defined as a clonotype. MiTCR v1.1 was used to align clonotypes to the IMGT TRBV, TRBD and TRBJ reference segments. The analysis was restricted to V-J combinations with a frequency above 0.0001, which together covered just over 98% of the repertoires. A TCS score was defined as the ratio of F50 (clonal expansion) to E x V (chaos), with BLOSUM62-based TCRdist applied between CDR3 peptides within each V-J. Welch's t-statistics and random forest reduced 450 to 600 V-J features to about 12, which were used in a naive Bayes classifier (R e1071). TCRdb reanalyzed the raw reads on its own, using fastp at Q25 for trimming and MiXCR for clone calling, and kept in-frame beta chains. Each entry is one CDR3 protein sequence, shown with its most common DNA and genes. The V and J calls here are based on TCRdb, not the publication. This sample holds approximately 330,000 distinct CDR3 sequences; roughly 18% were observed only once. The biggest ten clones account for under 55% of the sample.

Spanning cysteine to phenylalanine, the CDR3 consists of 16 amino acids. Here the CDR3 DNA is all that survives: 48 bases in frame from base 1. The germline V gene yields SQVTM for CDR1 and ANQGSEA for CDR2. The germline V and J ends show losses of 1 base and 1 base respectively, and no gene match explains 3 bases of the junction. Stable Graves' hyperthyroidism was defined as the absence of progression to ophthalmopathy over 18 months of follow-up. Hyperthyroidism patients were newly diagnosed, with disease duration under 2 months, and aged 18 to 65 years. The study excluded patients with uncontrolled infections, other autoimmune diseases, pregnancy or lactation. Diagnoses were established on the basis of clinical symptoms, serum thyroxine and TRAb, thyroid ultrasound, and orbital computed tomography. Ficoll-Paque density gradient centrifugation was used to isolate PBMCs from around 9.1 ml of fresh peripheral blood. Total RNA was extracted using Trizol reagent, and RNA quality was assessed on an Agilent 2100 Bioanalyzer.

The study at large found these results: Sample size was not statistically predetermined, and investigators were not blinded to group allocation. Ophthalmopathy was separated from stable hyperthyroidism by a 13 V-J signature model, with over 85% sensitivity and approximately 81% specificity obtained in cross-validation and 80%/75% obtained in testing. Most expanded thyroid clonotypes (frequency above 0.001) were also detected in blood, a finding suggesting that blood repertoires may reflect thyroid immune responses. During validation, the model predicted progression to ophthalmopathy a median of approximately 6 months ahead of onset, with around 71% sensitivity and under 85% specificity.

This TCR was sampled from a woman in her forties or fifties with Graves' hyperthyroidism. The chain was built from TRBV29-1 and TRBJ2-1, with 11 junctional bases fitting TRBD1. The sequenced material came from blood. The CDR3 in this case is CSVEAGQGASYNEQFF. Read as DNA, the sequence is TGCAGCGTTGAAGCCGGACAGGGGGCATCCTACAATGAGCAGTTCTTC.